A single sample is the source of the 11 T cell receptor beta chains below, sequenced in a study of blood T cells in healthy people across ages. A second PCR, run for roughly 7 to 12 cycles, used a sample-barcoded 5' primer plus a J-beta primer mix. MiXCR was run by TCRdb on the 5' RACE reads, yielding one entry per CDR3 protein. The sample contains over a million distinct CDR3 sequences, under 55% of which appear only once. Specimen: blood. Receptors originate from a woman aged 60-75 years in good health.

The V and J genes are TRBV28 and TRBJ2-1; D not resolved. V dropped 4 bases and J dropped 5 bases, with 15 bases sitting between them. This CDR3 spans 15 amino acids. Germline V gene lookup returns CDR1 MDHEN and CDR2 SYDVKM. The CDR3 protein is CASSSGLHLHNEQFF. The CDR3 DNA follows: TGTGCCAGCAGTTCGGGCCTTCACCTCCACAATGAGCAGTTCTTC.

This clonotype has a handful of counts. For the CDR3, the DNA is TGTGCCAGCAGCTTAGGGCCCCCCCGCACAGATACGCAGTATTTT. Protein sequence: CASSLGPPRTDTQYF. The gene calls are TRBV11-2 and TRBJ2-3; D uncertain. Germline-derived CDR1 and CDR2 are SGHAT and FQNNGV. The ends were cut back, 1 base at V and 1 base at J, with 9 bases in the middle. This CDR3 contains 15 residues.

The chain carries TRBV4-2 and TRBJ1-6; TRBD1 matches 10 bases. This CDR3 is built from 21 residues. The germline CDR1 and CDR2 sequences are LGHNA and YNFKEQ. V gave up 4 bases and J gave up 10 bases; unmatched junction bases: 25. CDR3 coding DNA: TGTGCCAGCAGCCTCGATTGGGGTCGTGGGGCGGACAGGGGGACCGTCTCACCCCTCCACTTT. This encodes CASSLDWGRGADRGTVSPLHF.

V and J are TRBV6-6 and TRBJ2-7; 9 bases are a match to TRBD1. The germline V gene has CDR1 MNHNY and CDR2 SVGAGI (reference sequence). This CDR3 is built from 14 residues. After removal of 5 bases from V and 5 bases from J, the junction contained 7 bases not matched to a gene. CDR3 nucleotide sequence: TGTGCCAGCAGTGCCGGGACAGGGAACCACGAGCAGTACTTC. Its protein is CASSAGTGNHEQYF.

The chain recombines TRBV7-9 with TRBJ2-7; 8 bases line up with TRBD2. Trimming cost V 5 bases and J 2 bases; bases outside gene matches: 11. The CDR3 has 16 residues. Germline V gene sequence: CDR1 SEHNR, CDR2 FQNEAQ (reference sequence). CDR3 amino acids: CASSLVSGRGAYEQYF. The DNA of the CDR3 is TGTGCCAGCAGCCTTGTAAGCGGGAGAGGGGCCTACGAGCAGTACTTC.

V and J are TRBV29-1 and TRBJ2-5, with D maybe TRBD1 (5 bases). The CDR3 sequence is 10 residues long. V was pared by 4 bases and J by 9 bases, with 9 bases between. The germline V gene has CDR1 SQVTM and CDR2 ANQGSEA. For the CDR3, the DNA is TGCAGCGTTGGAGAAGGGGCCCAGTACTTC. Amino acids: CSVGEGAQYF.

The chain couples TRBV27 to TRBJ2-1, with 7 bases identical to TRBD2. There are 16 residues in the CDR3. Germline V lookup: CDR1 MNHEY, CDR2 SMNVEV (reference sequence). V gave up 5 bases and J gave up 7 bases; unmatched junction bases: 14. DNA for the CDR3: TGTGCCAGCAGTCGGTGGGGAGGGAGAGAAGAAAATGAGCAGTTCTTC. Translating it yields CASSRWGGREENEQFF.

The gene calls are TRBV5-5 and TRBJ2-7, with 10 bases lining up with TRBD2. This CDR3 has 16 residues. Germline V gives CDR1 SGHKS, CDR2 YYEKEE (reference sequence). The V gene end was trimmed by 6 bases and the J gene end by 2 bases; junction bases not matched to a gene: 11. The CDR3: CASNRRASGSTYEQYF. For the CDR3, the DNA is TGTGCCAGCAACCGGAGGGCTAGCGGGAGCACCTACGAGCAGTACTTC.

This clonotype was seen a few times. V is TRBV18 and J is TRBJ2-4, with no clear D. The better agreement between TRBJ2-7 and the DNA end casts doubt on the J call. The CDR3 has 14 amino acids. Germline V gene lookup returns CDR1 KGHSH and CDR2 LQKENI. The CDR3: CASSPRDTTYEQYF. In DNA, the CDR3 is TGTGCCAGCTCACCACGAGACACCACCTACGAGCAGTACTTC.

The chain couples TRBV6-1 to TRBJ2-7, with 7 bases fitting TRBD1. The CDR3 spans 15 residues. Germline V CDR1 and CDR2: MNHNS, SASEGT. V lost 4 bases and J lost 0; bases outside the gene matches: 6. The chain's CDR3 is CASSVQGVSSYEQYF. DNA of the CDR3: TGTGCCAGCAGTGTTCAGGGGGTGAGCTCCTACGAGCAGTACTTC.

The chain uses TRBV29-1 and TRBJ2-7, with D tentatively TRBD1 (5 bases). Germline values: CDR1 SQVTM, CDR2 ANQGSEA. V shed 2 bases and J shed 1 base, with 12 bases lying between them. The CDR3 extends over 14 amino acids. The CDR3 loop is CSVERGSESYEQYF. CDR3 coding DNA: TGCAGCGTTGAAAGGGGCAGTGAATCCTACGAGCAGTACTTC.